The rows below give T cell receptor beta chains drawn from one sample of a study of CD8+CD57+ T cells in acquired aplastic anemia. MiXCR was run by TCRdb on the reads, yielding one entry per CDR3 protein. The table records about 150,000 distinct CDR3 sequences, 40% to 65% of them present only once. Source material: sorted CD4+, CD8+, or CD8+CD57+ T cells (not recorded which) from PBMCs. All receptors derive from a human donor with aplastic anemia. The conserved cysteine and the conserved F or W are not part of the CDR3 here. The order of the fields is V gene, CDR3 protein.

V: TRBV7-6
CDR3: ASSLGAGGYEKLF

V: TRBV20-1
CDR3: SARDLAGRSYYEQY

V: TRBV6-4
CDR3: ASTEGNEQF

V: TRBV2
CDR3: ASKSQGITEAF

V: TRBV19
CDR3: ASSIWQGKGNEQF

V: TRBV7-3
CDR3: ACSLSPQSSYNEQF

V: TRBV20-1
CDR3: SAQIMTAQETQY

V: TRBV15
CDR3: ATSSEGGGRIQPLH

V: TRBV20-1
CDR3: SARGQESSYEQY

V: TRBV7-6
CDR3: ASSLVGQALNGELF

V: TRBV20-1
CDR3: SARNSSKETQY

V: TRBV25-1
CDR3: ASTPSTRGANTGELF

V: TRBV19
CDR3: ASSMTGGGYT

V: TRBV6-1
CDR3: ASTPWAGGTGELF

V: TRBV19
CDR3: ASSLNIGPDNSPLH

V: TRBV5-8
CDR3: ASSLGGGSETQY

V: TRBV10-3
CDR3: AIAEGVAQETQY

V: TRBV4-2
CDR3: ASSRGQGDSPLH

V: TRBV4-1
CDR3: ASSQDERTSVYEQF

V: TRBV12-3/TRBV12-4
CDR3: ASGLSGSGETQY

V: TRBV10-2
CDR3: ASGQGGGNTIY

V: TRBV10-1
CDR3: ASSPRVAGNTIY

V: TRBV4-3
CDR3: ASSQDPGAYNEQF

V: TRBV5-6
CDR3: ASSLGGGGLQETQY

V: TRBV20-1
CDR3: SARDRGTSGGQQF

V: TRBV27
CDR3: ASSLPGGEQY

V: TRBV2
CDR3: ASSDNTDTQY

V: TRBV19
CDR3: ASSIWGSETQY

V: TRBV7-9
CDR3: ASTSGQAEAF

V: TRBV20-1
CDR3: SARAEQDFGEQY

V: TRBV6-1
CDR3: ASSPGAPTYEQY

V: TRBV5-6
CDR3: ASSSPDRADTGELF

V: TRBV2
CDR3: ASSSSGTGYQPQH

V: TRBV12-3/TRBV12-4
CDR3: ASSFVGARRNEQF

V: TRBV7-6
CDR3: ASSLEGGAEDTQY

V: TRBV10-3
CDR3: AISPRDRGYEQY

V: TRBV19
CDR3: ASSFNDNEQF

V: TRBV2
CDR3: ASSEAGGSPLH

V: TRBV7-8
CDR3: ASSVDGTGIYNEQF

V: TRBV7-6
CDR3: ASMAGGGTDTQY

V: TRBV7-2
CDR3: ASSLAQYEQH

V: TRBV2
CDR3: ASTGTLGNQPQH

V: TRBV7-7
CDR3: ASSLAFNGGELF

V: TRBV7-9
CDR3: ASSATPYNEQF

V: TRBV15
CDR3: ATSSDRGSEKLF

V: TRBV19
CDR3: ASSITGELF

V: TRBV6-1
CDR3: ASSDVGWGNTEAF

V: TRBV4-3
CDR3: ASSHGTNLWGSSEQF

V: TRBV20-1
CDR3: SARDPARGTDTQY

V: TRBV4-2
CDR3: ASSQVGSPLGEQY

V: TRBV27
CDR3: ASSAPKRELF

V: TRBV10-2
CDR3: ASRGPQETQY

V: TRBV4-2
CDR3: ASSPTPGPTLYNEQF

V: TRBV25-1
CDR3: ASSYRVETEAF